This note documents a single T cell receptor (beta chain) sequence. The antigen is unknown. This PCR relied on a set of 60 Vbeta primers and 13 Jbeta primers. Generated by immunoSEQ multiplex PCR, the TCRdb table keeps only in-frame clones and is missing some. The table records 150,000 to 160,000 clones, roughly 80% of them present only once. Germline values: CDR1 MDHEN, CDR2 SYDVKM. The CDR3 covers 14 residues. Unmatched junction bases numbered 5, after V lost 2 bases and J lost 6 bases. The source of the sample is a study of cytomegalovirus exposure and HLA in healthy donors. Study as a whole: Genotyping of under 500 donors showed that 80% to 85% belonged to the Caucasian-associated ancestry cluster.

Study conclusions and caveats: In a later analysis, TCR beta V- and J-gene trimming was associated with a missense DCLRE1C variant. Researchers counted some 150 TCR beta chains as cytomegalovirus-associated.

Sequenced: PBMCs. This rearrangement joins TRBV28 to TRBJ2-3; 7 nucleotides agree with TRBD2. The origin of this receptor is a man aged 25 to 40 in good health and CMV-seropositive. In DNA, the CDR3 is TGTGCCAGCAGTTTAGCGGGGGATCAGGATACGCAGTATTTT. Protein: CASSLAGDQDTQYF.